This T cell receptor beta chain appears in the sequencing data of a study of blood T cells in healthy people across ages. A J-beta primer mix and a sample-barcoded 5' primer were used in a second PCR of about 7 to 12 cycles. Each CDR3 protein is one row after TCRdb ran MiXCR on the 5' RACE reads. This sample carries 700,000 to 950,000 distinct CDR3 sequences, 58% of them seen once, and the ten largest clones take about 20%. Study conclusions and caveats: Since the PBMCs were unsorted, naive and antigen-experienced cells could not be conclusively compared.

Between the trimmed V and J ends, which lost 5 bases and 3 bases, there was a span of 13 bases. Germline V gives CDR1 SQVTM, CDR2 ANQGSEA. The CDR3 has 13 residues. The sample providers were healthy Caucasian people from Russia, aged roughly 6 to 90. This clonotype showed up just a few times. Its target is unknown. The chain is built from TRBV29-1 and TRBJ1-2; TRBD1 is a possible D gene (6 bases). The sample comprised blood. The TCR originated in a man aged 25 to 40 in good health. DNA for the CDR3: TGCAGCGTTTCAGGACAGCGAGACTATGGCTACACCTTC. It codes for CSVSGQRDYGYTF.